These 5 T cell receptor beta chains were sequenced from one sample in a study of shared clonotypes between healthy human individuals. Only in-frame clones appear in the TCRdb table, and some are missing; sequencing was by immunoSEQ multiplex PCR. The data show roughly 1,800,000 clones, less than 95% seen once. The naive CD8 subset, CD45RO-negative cells positively selected for CCR7, excluded terminally differentiated effector memory CD45RA+ cells. The sequencing sample was made of naive CD8+ T cells sorted from blood. The receptors stem from a man aged 18 to 30 in good health.

The table lists this clone with a few counts. The CDR3 loop is CASSLEGDNQPQHF. The DNA for the CDR3 is TGTGCCAGCAGCTTGGAGGGGGACAATCAGCCCCAGCATTTT. The chain uses TRBV7-9 and TRBJ1-5; tentatively, D is TRBD1 (6 bases). This CDR3 comprises 14 residues. CDR1 and CDR2 (germline): SEHNR, FQNEAQ (reference sequence). Trimming removed 3 bases at V and 3 bases at J, with 9 bases between.

The genes are TRBV4-1 and TRBJ2-7; possibly TRBD1 for D (7 bases). This CDR3 region has 15 residues. Deletions cut 8 bases from V and 2 bases from J, with 19 bases between. Germline lookup yields CDR1 MGHRA and CDR2 YSYEKL. CDR3 in amino acids: CASGERAGGAYEQYF. Here the CDR3 DNA reads TGCGCCAGCGGGGAGCGGGCAGGGGGAGCCTACGAGCAGTACTTC.

The chain links TRBV11-2 to TRBJ2-7; the match to TRBD1 covers 7 bases. V shed 4 bases and J 0 bases; nucleotides not matched to a gene: 9. The CDR3 covers 16 residues. Germline CDR1 and CDR2: SGHAT and FQNNGV. The CDR3 sequence: CASSSSTGSSSYEQYF. The CDR3 DNA reads as TGTGCCAGCAGCTCCTCGACAGGGTCCAGCTCCTACGAGCAGTACTTC.

The gene calls are TRBV7-9 and TRBJ2-1, with 9 bases fitting TRBD2. Germline V gene sequence: CDR1 SEHNR, CDR2 FQNEAQ (reference sequence). CDR3 length: 16 residues. After removal of 5 bases from V and 10 bases from J, the junction contained 15 bases not matched to a gene. The DNA of the CDR3 is TGTGCCAGCAGCCCCCCCCGAGCGGGGGGATTCGACGAGCAGTTCTTC. This translates into CASSPPRAGGFDEQFF.

This chain joins TRBV5-6 and TRBJ2-7; a weak D match, TRBD2 (6 bases). The CDR3 totals 14 residues. Germline V gives CDR1 SGHDT, CDR2 YYEEEE. Trimming pared 0 bases from V and 1 base from J, leaving 8 bases between. The CDR3, as DNA: TGTGCCAGCAGCTTGGAACTAGCTTCCTACGAGCAGTACTTC. It is translated as CASSLELASYEQYF. Complete variable domain (other parts from reference TRBV5-6 and TRBJ2-7): DAGVTQSPTHLIKTRGQQVTLRCSPKSGHDTVSWYQQALGQGPQFIFQYYEEEERQRGNFPDRFSGHQFPNYSSELNVNALLLGDSALYLCASSLELASYEQYFGPGTRLTVT.